Listed here are 8 T cell receptor beta chains from one sample, sequenced in a study of glioma-infiltrating T cells. Using RNA template, CDR3s of TCR alpha and beta were amplified with iRepertoire arm-PCR. In TCRdb, the multiplex PCR reads were re-called with MiXCR into one record per CDR3 protein. The table lists over 15,000 distinct CDR3 sequences, roughly 60% of them singletons. Sequencing was carried out using glioma tissue, nonneoplastic brain tissue, or PBMCs (not recorded which). The receptors derive from a human donor with low-grade glioma or glioblastoma, undergoing nonglioma brain surgery, or in good health (not recorded which).

Relative to its sample, this clonotype is medium-sized. The gene calls are TRBV28 and TRBJ1-5, with TRBD1 as a possible D gene (5 bases). The V gene lost 6 bases and the J gene lost 6 bases, with 27 bases spanning the gap. Germline values: CDR1 MDHEN, CDR2 SYDVKM. The CDR3 sequence is 18 residues long. CDR3 residues: CASRRPTSGTASGQPQHF. In nucleotides, the CDR3 is TGTGCCAGCAGGCGCCCGACAAGCGGGACGGCGTCGGGTCAGCCCCAGCATTTT.

The CDR3, as DNA: TGCAGTGCTAGAGATGGCTGGTCAGATACGCAGTATTTT. Amino acid sequence: CSARDGWSDTQYF. The chain recombines TRBV20-1 with TRBJ2-3; D uncertain. Germline V lookup: CDR1 DFQATT, CDR2 SNEGSKA (reference sequence). V was cut by 0 bases and J by 4 bases, with 8 bases left in between. This CDR3 region has 13 residues.

J is TRBJ2-7 and V is TRBV28; 9 nucleotides agree with TRBD2. The CDR3 is made up of 15 amino acids. With 6 bases clipped from V and 7 bases from J, the junction kept 13 bases outside the gene matches. Germline V gene data show CDR1 as MDHEN and CDR2 as SYDVKM. The DNA for the CDR3 is TGTGCCAGCAGCCCCGACGCGGGAGGGCCTAGGGAGCAGTACTTC. As protein: CASSPDAGGPREQYF.

A word on this clonotype: No conserved phenylalanine or tryptophan ends this CDR3, so it is likely a read error. J is TRBJ2-1 and V is TRBV3-1, with 8 positions matching TRBD2. This CDR3 is 15 amino acids long. V dropped 4 bases and J dropped 9; count of bases not matched to a gene: 11. Germline CDR1 reads LGHDT; CDR2 reads YNNKEL (reference sequence). CDR3 residues: CASSPVRSGGGEQFL. The CDR3 nucleotides read TGTGCCAGCAGCCCTGTCCGAAGCGGGGGAGGTGAGCAGTTCCTC.

The chain uses TRBV18 and TRBJ1-1; D gene unclear. The length of the CDR3 is 14 residues. CDR1 is KGHSH and CDR2 is LQKENI in the germline V gene. V dropped 2 bases and J dropped 5 bases, with 12 bases sitting between them. CDR3 amino acids: CASSPSESRTEAFF. For the CDR3, the DNA is TGTGCCAGCTCACCAAGCGAAAGTCGGACTGAAGCTTTCTTT.

This clonotype came up once. The chain is built from TRBV6-1 and TRBJ1-1, with a weak D call TRBD1 (5 bases). The CDR3 is made up of 16 amino acids. Trimming removed 5 bases at V and 0 bases at J, with 16 bases between. CDR1 and CDR2 (germline): MNHNS, SASEGT. CDR3 protein: CASSPGTLSMNTEAFF. CDR3 bases: TGTGCCAGCAGTCCGGGGACCCTGTCTATGAACACTGAAGCTTTCTTT.

This clonotype has at least ten counts. For the CDR3, the DNA is TGCGCCAGCAGCCAACGGGGGAGAGGGAATGAGCAGTTCTTC. This sequence encodes CASSQRGRGNEQFF. This chain joins TRBV4-3 and TRBJ2-1, with a possible D match to TRBD2 (6 bases). This CDR3 region has 14 residues. Germline CDR1 reads LGHNA; CDR2 reads YSLEER. V was clipped by 2 bases and J by 7 bases, with 12 bases between them.

The chain combines TRBV27 with TRBJ1-4; 7 nucleotides align to TRBD1. The CDR3 is 15 amino acids. In germline, CDR1 is MNHEY, CDR2 SMNVEV (reference sequence). J gave up 2 bases and V 5 bases, and 5 bases lay outside the gene matches. The CDR3 DNA follows: TGTGCCAGCAGTGGGGACAGAGCTACTAATGAAAAACTGTTTTTT. Translated: CASSGDRATNEKLFF.